This T cell receptor beta chain stems from a study of T cell responses to AZD1222 COVID-19 vaccine. Sequencing was performed with immunoSEQ multiplex PCR; in TCRdb, only in-frame clones are kept and a portion is missing. The table includes approximately 100,000 clones, less than 95% detected once. Trimming cost V 0 bases and J 6 bases; bases outside gene matches: 2. Germline lookup yields CDR1 LNHDA and CDR2 SQIVND (reference sequence). The CDR3 contains 15 residues. Study conclusions and caveats: White British ancestry dominated among donors, who included more females, and clonal diversity was possibly underestimated. Only six or seven AZD1222 recipients were seropositive at baseline.

With regard to this clone: Its antigen is still unknown.

The material sequenced was peripheral blood, taken 28 days after the second AZD1222 dose. The chain combines TRBV19 with TRBJ1-6, with 7 bases matching TRBD1. The receptor's source is an adult who received the AZD1222 COVID-19 vaccine. The CDR3, as DNA: TGTGCCAGTAGTATAGAGGGACAGCTTAATTCACCCCTCCACTTT. This translates into CASSIEGQLNSPLHF.